Listed below are T cell receptor beta chains from one sample, sequenced in a study of blood T cell repertoires in COVID-19. The repertoire was sequenced with immunoSEQ multiplex PCR; TCRdb's copy has only in-frame clones and lacks some. The sample lists 200,000 to 300,000 clones, about 81% occurring once. The sequenced sample consisted of peripheral blood. These receptors all stem from a woman aged 60 to 75 with active or convalescent COVID-19. Each CDR3 is given with its conserved first and last residue. The D gene is left open where the match is weak. The size field is filled for only some rows; it gives once, few, many or a size class.

d_call: -; clone_size: many; v_call: TRBV9; j_call: TRBJ2-1; cdr3_aa: CASSPRVSSYNEQFF; cdr3_nt: TGTGCCAGCAGCCCCCGAGTTAGCTCCTACAATGAGCAGTTCTTC
d_call: -; clone_size: -; v_call: TRBV10-2; j_call: TRBJ1-1; cdr3_aa: CASSELRPETEAFF; cdr3_nt: TGCGCCAGCAGTGAGCTTCGACCGGAGACTGAAGCTTTCTTT
d_call: -; clone_size: -; v_call: TRBV7-2; j_call: TRBJ1-6; cdr3_aa: CASSLSPRGNSPLHF; cdr3_nt: TGTGCCAGCAGCTTATCGCCTCGGGGGAATTCACCCCTCCACTTT
d_call: -; clone_size: -; v_call: TRBV18; j_call: TRBJ1-2; cdr3_aa: CASSPPEKGVVVGYTF; cdr3_nt: TGTGCCAGCTCACCACCGGAGAAAGGGGTGGTGGTTGGCTACACCTTC
d_call: -; clone_size: -; v_call: TRBV19; j_call: TRBJ1-4; cdr3_aa: CASSSGGGEEKLFF; cdr3_nt: TGTGCCAGTAGTTCCGGAGGGGGGGAGGAAAAACTGTTTTTT
d_call: TRBD1; clone_size: -; v_call: TRBV6-5; j_call: TRBJ2-7; cdr3_aa: CASSPGQGSYEQYF; cdr3_nt: TGTGCCAGCAGTCCTGGACAGGGGTCCTACGAGCAGTACTTC
d_call: -; clone_size: -; v_call: TRBV11-2; j_call: TRBJ2-1; cdr3_aa: CASSLKQGSYNEQFF; cdr3_nt: TGTGCCAGCAGCCTGAAACAGGGATCCTACAATGAGCAGTTCTTC
d_call: TRBD2; clone_size: -; v_call: TRBV6-1; j_call: TRBJ2-1; cdr3_aa: CASSERGLDGLEQFF; cdr3_nt: TGTGCCAGCAGTGAACGGGGACTAGACGGACTGGAGCAGTTCTTC
d_call: -; clone_size: -; v_call: TRBV6-5; j_call: TRBJ1-1; cdr3_aa: CASLPPRGNTEAFF; cdr3_nt: TGTGCCAGCCTCCCCCCCCGGGGAAACACTGAAGCTTTCTTT
d_call: TRBD2; clone_size: -; v_call: TRBV7-6; j_call: TRBJ2-5; cdr3_aa: CASSLFGLAGGQETQYF; cdr3_nt: TGTGCCAGCAGCCTCTTCGGACTAGCGGGGGGGCAGGAGACCCAGTACTTC
d_call: TRBD2; clone_size: once; v_call: TRBV19; j_call: TRBJ2-5; cdr3_aa: CASSGTSVETQYF; cdr3_nt: TGTGCCAGTAGCGGTACTAGCGTAGAGACCCAGTACTTC
d_call: -; clone_size: -; v_call: TRBV6-6; j_call: TRBJ1-5; cdr3_aa: CASSPGAGSNQPQHF; cdr3_nt: TGTGCCAGCAGTCCAGGGGCCGGGAGCAATCAGCCCCAGCATTTT
d_call: -; clone_size: -; v_call: TRBV4-3; j_call: TRBJ2-2; cdr3_aa: CASSQGGSGTGELFF; cdr3_nt: TGCGCCAGCAGCCAAGGGGGCTCGGGCACCGGGGAGCTGTTTTTT
d_call: TRBD1; clone_size: -; v_call: TRBV7-9; j_call: TRBJ1-3; cdr3_aa: CASSLSGGYLSGNTIYF; cdr3_nt: TGTGCCAGCAGCTTATCAGGGGGTTACCTCTCTGGAAACACCATATATTTT
d_call: -; clone_size: -; v_call: TRBV5-6; j_call: TRBJ1-5; cdr3_aa: CASSLGGGLKPQHF; cdr3_nt: TGTGCCAGCAGCTTGGGCGGGGGGCTTAAGCCCCAGCATTTT
d_call: TRBD1; clone_size: -; v_call: TRBV6-5; j_call: TRBJ2-5; cdr3_aa: CASSYPGQGRETQYF; cdr3_nt: TGTGCCAGCAGTTACCCTGGACAGGGTAGGGAGACCCAGTACTTC
d_call: TRBD1; clone_size: -; v_call: TRBV28; j_call: TRBJ2-7; cdr3_aa: CASTRGTGTGTFEQYF; cdr3_nt: TGTGCCAGCACCCGGGGGACCGGGACAGGGACCTTCGAGCAGTACTTC
d_call: TRBD1; clone_size: -; v_call: TRBV5-5; j_call: TRBJ1-2; cdr3_aa: CASSWTGGAGVYGYTF; cdr3_nt: TGTGCCAGCAGCTGGACAGGGGGCGCAGGTGTCTATGGCTACACCTTC
d_call: TRBD2; clone_size: -; v_call: TRBV19; j_call: TRBJ2-1; cdr3_aa: CASSILGSGGSFDEQFF; cdr3_nt: TGTGCCAGTAGTATCCTAGGTAGCGGGGGAAGTTTTGATGAGCAGTTCTTC
d_call: TRBD2; clone_size: -; v_call: TRBV19; j_call: TRBJ2-2; cdr3_aa: CAIRLGGTSTGELFF; cdr3_nt: TGTGCCATTCGCCTGGGGGGGACGAGCACCGGGGAGCTGTTTTTT
d_call: TRBD1; clone_size: -; v_call: TRBV29-1; j_call: TRBJ1-2; cdr3_aa: CSVDLTGDHYGYTF; cdr3_nt: TGCAGCGTTGATTTAACAGGGGACCACTATGGCTACACCTTC
d_call: TRBD1; clone_size: -; v_call: TRBV5-1; j_call: TRBJ2-7; cdr3_aa: CASSLHSAGQGYEQYF; cdr3_nt: TGCGCCAGCAGCTTGCACTCGGCGGGACAGGGCTACGAGCAGTACTTC
d_call: -; clone_size: -; v_call: TRBV6-5; j_call: TRBJ1-5; cdr3_aa: CASKPRGNQPQHF; cdr3_nt: TGTGCCAGCAAACCTAGAGGCAATCAGCCCCAGCATTTT
d_call: -; clone_size: -; v_call: TRBV7-6; j_call: TRBJ2-5; cdr3_aa: CASSLGPVETQYF; cdr3_nt: TGTGCCAGCAGCTTAGGCCCAGTGGAGACCCAGTACTTC
d_call: TRBD1; clone_size: -; v_call: TRBV2; j_call: TRBJ1-2; cdr3_aa: CASRGTGVYGYTF; cdr3_nt: TGTGCCAGCAGAGGGACAGGCGTCTATGGCTACACCTTC
d_call: TRBD1; clone_size: -; v_call: TRBV7-2; j_call: TRBJ1-1; cdr3_aa: CASSLHRDRDAFF; cdr3_nt: TGTGCCAGCAGCTTGCACCGGGACAGGGATGCTTTCTTT
d_call: -; clone_size: -; v_call: TRBV5-1; j_call: TRBJ1-3; cdr3_aa: CASRGQGVGNTIYF; cdr3_nt: TGCGCCAGCAGGGGCCAGGGCGTGGGAAACACCATATATTTT
d_call: -; clone_size: -; v_call: TRBV9; j_call: TRBJ2-7; cdr3_aa: CASSVQGGEQYF; cdr3_nt: TGTGCCAGCAGCGTACAAGGGGGCGAGCAGTACTTC
d_call: -; clone_size: -; v_call: TRBV7-9; j_call: TRBJ2-7; cdr3_aa: CASSSTGINEQYF; cdr3_nt: TGTGCCAGCAGCTCTACAGGGATTAACGAGCAGTACTTC
d_call: -; clone_size: -; v_call: TRBV29-1; j_call: TRBJ1-2; cdr3_aa: CSVGAEPNYGYTF; cdr3_nt: TGCAGCGTTGGGGCAGAGCCGAACTATGGCTACACCTTC
d_call: TRBD2; clone_size: -; v_call: TRBV4-1; j_call: TRBJ2-3; cdr3_aa: CASSPSGVRDTQYF; cdr3_nt: TGCGCCAGCTCCCCTAGCGGGGTTCGGGATACGCAGTATTTT
d_call: -; clone_size: -; v_call: TRBV4-1; j_call: TRBJ1-1; cdr3_aa: CASSHGLTNTEAFF; cdr3_nt: TGCGCCAGCAGTCATGGCCTTACGAACACTGAAGCTTTCTTT
d_call: TRBD2; clone_size: once; v_call: TRBV5-1; j_call: TRBJ2-1; cdr3_aa: CASSLDGVRGSGTYNEQFF; cdr3_nt: TGCGCCAGCAGCTTGGATGGGGTCCGTGGTAGCGGGACCTACAATGAGCAGTTCTTC
d_call: -; clone_size: -; v_call: TRBV2; j_call: TRBJ1-2; cdr3_aa: CASSPGYGYTF; cdr3_nt: TGTGCCAGCAGTCCCGGCTATGGCTACACCTTC
d_call: TRBD1; clone_size: -; v_call: TRBV29-1; j_call: TRBJ2-1; cdr3_aa: CSAELIRDRHNEQFF; cdr3_nt: TGCAGCGCCGAACTCATCCGGGACAGACACAATGAGCAGTTCTTC
d_call: TRBD1; clone_size: -; v_call: TRBV6-5; j_call: TRBJ1-5; cdr3_aa: CASNTQGGNQPQHF; cdr3_nt: TGTGCCAGCAACACGCAGGGGGGCAATCAGCCCCAGCATTTT
d_call: TRBD1; clone_size: -; v_call: TRBV19; j_call: TRBJ2-3; cdr3_aa: CASSIRSRGDTQYF; cdr3_nt: TGTGCCAGTAGTATCCGGAGCAGGGGGGATACGCAGTATTTT
d_call: TRBD2; clone_size: -; v_call: TRBV19; j_call: TRBJ2-1; cdr3_aa: CASSIAPNLAGASNEQFF; cdr3_nt: TGTGCCAGTAGTATAGCCCCCAATCTAGCGGGGGCCAGCAATGAGCAGTTCTTC
d_call: -; clone_size: once; v_call: TRBV19; j_call: TRBJ1-6; cdr3_aa: CASTDFVGNSPLHF; cdr3_nt: TGTGCCAGTACCGATTTCGTCGGTAATTCACCCCTCCACTTT
d_call: -; clone_size: once; v_call: TRBV7-2; j_call: TRBJ1-5; cdr3_aa: CASSLGQDQPQHF; cdr3_nt: TGTGCCAGCAGCTTGGGGCAGGATCAGCCCCAGCATTTT
d_call: -; clone_size: -; v_call: TRBV18; j_call: TRBJ2-5; cdr3_aa: CASSPRGVKTGYQETQYF; cdr3_nt: TGTGCCAGCTCACCAAGAGGAGTCAAAACAGGATACCAAGAGACCCAGTACTTC
d_call: -; clone_size: -; v_call: TRBV28; j_call: TRBJ1-1; cdr3_aa: CASSLVADFSRAFF; cdr3_nt: TGTGCCAGCAGTTTAGTAGCGGACTTTAGCAGAGCTTTCTTT
d_call: -; clone_size: -; v_call: TRBV19; j_call: TRBJ2-3; cdr3_aa: CASSRRETQYF; cdr3_nt: TGTGCCAGTAGTAGGAGAGAAACGCAGTATTTT
d_call: TRBD1; clone_size: -; v_call: TRBV3-1/TRBV3-2; j_call: TRBJ1-2; cdr3_aa: CASSPDPGQGNYGYTF; cdr3_nt: TGTGCCAGCAGCCCTGACCCGGGACAGGGGAACTATGGCTACACCTTC
d_call: -; clone_size: -; v_call: TRBV18; j_call: TRBJ2-7; cdr3_aa: CASSTTGGGSYEQYF; cdr3_nt: TGTGCCAGCTCGACAACAGGGGGAGGGTCCTACGAGCAGTACTTC
d_call: -; clone_size: -; v_call: TRBV2; j_call: TRBJ1-2; cdr3_aa: CASRSGTAGYGYTF; cdr3_nt: TGTGCCAGCAGGTCAGGAACGGCTGGCTATGGCTACACCTTC
d_call: -; clone_size: -; v_call: TRBV10-2; j_call: TRBJ1-1; cdr3_aa: CASSEGASTEAFF; cdr3_nt: TGCGCCAGCAGTGAGGGGGCCTCCACTGAAGCTTTCTTT
d_call: -; clone_size: -; v_call: TRBV6-6; j_call: TRBJ2-2; cdr3_aa: CASRSQTNTGELFF; cdr3_nt: TGTGCCAGCAGGTCACAGACGAACACCGGGGAGCTGTTTTTT
d_call: TRBD1; clone_size: -; v_call: TRBV7-2; j_call: TRBJ1-4; cdr3_aa: CASSASGQGREKLFF; cdr3_nt: TGTGCCAGCAGCGCCTCCGGACAGGGACGCGAAAAACTGTTTTTT
d_call: -; clone_size: -; v_call: TRBV18; j_call: TRBJ1-2; cdr3_aa: CASSPPGSIPLYGYTF; cdr3_nt: TGTGCCAGCTCACCACCCGGGTCCATCCCGCTCTATGGCTACACCTTC